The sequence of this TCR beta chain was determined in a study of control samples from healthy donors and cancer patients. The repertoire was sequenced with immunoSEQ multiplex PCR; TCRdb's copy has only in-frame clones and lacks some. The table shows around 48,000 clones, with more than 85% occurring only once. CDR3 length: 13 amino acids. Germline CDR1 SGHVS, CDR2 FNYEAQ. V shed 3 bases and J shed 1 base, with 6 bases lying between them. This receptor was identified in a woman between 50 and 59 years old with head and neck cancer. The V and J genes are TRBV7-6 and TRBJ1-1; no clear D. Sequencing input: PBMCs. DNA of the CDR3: TGTGCCAGCAGCTTGGGCCGGAACACTGAAGCTTTCTTT. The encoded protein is CASSLGRNTEAFF.